Only a few counts were recorded for the clone carrying this T cell receptor beta chain. This sample stems from a study of blood T cell repertoires in COVID-19. The overall study: Acute and convalescent COVID-19 samples came from the United States, Italy and Spain. PBMCs, B-cell-depleted T cells, or T cells provided the cDNA or gDNA that made up the material.

Original processing methods: The authors estimated nucleated cell counts from reference gene primer amplification. The method was immunoSEQ multiplex PCR; TCRdb's version includes in-frame clones alone and lacks a portion of them. The D gene and trimming were derived from the DNA, and the V and J assignments and clone size from that table. The sample includes tens of thousands of clones, around 73% of them seen just once. Trimming pared 1 base from V and 0 bases from J, leaving 9 bases between. This CDR3 comprises 15 residues. Germline V gene data show CDR1 as SGHTA and CDR2 as FQGNSA. This TCR came from a woman in her seventies with acute or convalescent COVID-19. Specimen: peripheral blood. The chain combines TRBV7-2 with TRBJ1-1, with D unresolved. CDR3 region: CASSLDPGMNTEAFF. CDR3 DNA: TGTGCCAGCAGCTTAGATCCGGGGATGAACACTGAAGCTTTCTTT.